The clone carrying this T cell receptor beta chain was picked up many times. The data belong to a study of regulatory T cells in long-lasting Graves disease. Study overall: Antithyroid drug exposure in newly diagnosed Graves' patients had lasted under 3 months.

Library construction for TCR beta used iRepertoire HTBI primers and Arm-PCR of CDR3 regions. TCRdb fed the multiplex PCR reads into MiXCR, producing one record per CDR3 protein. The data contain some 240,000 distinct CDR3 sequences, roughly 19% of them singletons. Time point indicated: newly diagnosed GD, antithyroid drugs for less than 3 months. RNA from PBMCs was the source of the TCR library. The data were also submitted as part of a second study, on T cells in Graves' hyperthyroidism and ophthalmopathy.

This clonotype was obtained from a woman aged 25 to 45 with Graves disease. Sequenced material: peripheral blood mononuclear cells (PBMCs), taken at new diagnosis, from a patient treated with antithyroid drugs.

Here the CDR3 DNA reads TGTGCCAGCAGCGTAGGCGAGCTACGGAACACTGAAGCTTTCTTT. The encoded protein is CASSVGELRNTEAFF. The V and J genes are TRBV9 and TRBJ1-1; D gene unclear. This CDR3 is 15 amino acids long. Trimming removed 0 bases at V and 1 base at J, with 10 bases between. The germline V gene has CDR1 SGDLS and CDR2 YYNGEE. The whole variable domain, filled in from reference TRBV9 and TRBJ1-1, reads DSGVTQTPKHLITATGQRVTLRCSPRSGDLSVYWYQQSLDQGLQFLIQYYNGEERAKGNILERFSAQQFPDLHSELNLSSLELGDSALYFCASSVGELRNTEAFFGQGTRLTVV.